The text below deals with one T cell receptor (beta chain). The sample belongs to a study of blood T cell repertoires in COVID-19. Background on the study: Sample material is recorded as cDNA or gDNA derived from T cells, B-cell-depleted T cells, or PBMCs.

Original data processing: Amplification of reference gene primers was used by the study to estimate nucleated cell counts. This table comes from immunoSEQ multiplex PCR, and its TCRdb copy is limited to in-frame clones, with some not included. V and J calls and clone size come straight from that table; D and trimming were deduced from the DNA. There are roughly 50,000 clones in the sample; 80% to 90% occur only once, and under 40% lies in the top ten. This CDR3 is 11 amino acids long. Germline-derived CDR1 and CDR2 are ENHRY and SYGVKD. V dropped 10 bases and J dropped 6 bases, with 11 bases sitting between them. Those enrolled in Seattle joined during active infection and were followed longitudinally afterward.

The sequencing input was peripheral blood. The chain employs TRBV10-3 and TRBJ2-3; D is unresolved. The TCR comes from a woman older than 75 with COVID-19, enrolled during active disease. The CDR3 region has the DNA TGTGCCACCGGCGTGCGGGATACGCAGTATTTT. Residues: CATGVRDTQYF.